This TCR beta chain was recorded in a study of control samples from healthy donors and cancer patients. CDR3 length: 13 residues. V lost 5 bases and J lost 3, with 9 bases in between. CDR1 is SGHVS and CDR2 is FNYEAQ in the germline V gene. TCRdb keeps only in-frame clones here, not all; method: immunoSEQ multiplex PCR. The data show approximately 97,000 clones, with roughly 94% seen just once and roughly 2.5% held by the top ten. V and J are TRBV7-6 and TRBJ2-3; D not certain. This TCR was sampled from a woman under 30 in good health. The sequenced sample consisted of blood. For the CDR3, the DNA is TGTGCCAGCAGCGCCGATGTGACAGATACGCAGTATTTT. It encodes CASSADVTDTQYF.